A selection of T cell receptor beta chains follows, all from one sample in a study of blood T cell repertoires in COVID-19. Some clones are missing from TCRdb's copy, which holds only in-frame ones; the method was immunoSEQ multiplex PCR. Of roughly 160,000 clones in the sample, about 84% were seen once. The sequenced material came from PBMCs or T cells enriched from blood (not recorded which). Every receptor here comes from a woman aged 40 to 50 with acute COVID-19. Both conserved end residues are part of each CDR3. A D gene is named only where the DNA matches it firmly. Some rows mark clone size as missing; the rest say once, few, many or name a class of expanded clone.

j_call: TRBJ2-1; clone_size: -; v_call: TRBV3-1/TRBV3-2; d_call: TRBD2; cdr3_aa: CASSHSGSFPYNEQFF; cdr3_nt: TGTGCCAGCAGTCATAGCGGGAGCTTCCCCTACAATGAGCAGTTCTTC
j_call: TRBJ2-1; clone_size: -; v_call: TRBV7-3; d_call: -; cdr3_aa: CASSKTGLALLSSYNEQFF; cdr3_nt: TGTGCCAGCAGCAAAACCGGCCTAGCGTTACTGAGCTCCTACAATGAGCAGTTCTTC
j_call: TRBJ1-1; clone_size: -; v_call: TRBV10-1; d_call: TRBD1; cdr3_aa: CANLLGTAGTEAFF; cdr3_nt: TGCGCCAACCTTCTTGGGACAGCGGGCACTGAAGCTTTCTTT
j_call: TRBJ1-1; clone_size: -; v_call: TRBV18; d_call: -; cdr3_aa: CASSPQGAEAFF; cdr3_nt: TGTGCCAGCTCACCTCAAGGAGCTGAAGCTTTCTTT
j_call: TRBJ1-1; clone_size: -; v_call: TRBV6-5; d_call: -; cdr3_aa: CASKQGSGRAFF; cdr3_nt: TGTGCCAGCAAACAGGGATCTGGTCGAGCTTTCTTT
j_call: TRBJ1-1; clone_size: once; v_call: TRBV12-3/TRBV12-4; d_call: TRBD1; cdr3_aa: CASSRTGDKAFF; cdr3_nt: TGTGCCAGCAGCCGGACAGGGGATAAAGCTTTCTTT
j_call: TRBJ2-1; clone_size: many; v_call: TRBV10-2; d_call: -; cdr3_aa: CASTSWGAYNEQFF; cdr3_nt: TGCGCCAGCACCTCTTGGGGGGCCTACAATGAGCAGTTCTTC
j_call: TRBJ2-1; clone_size: -; v_call: TRBV7-2; d_call: TRBD2; cdr3_aa: CASSGSSGRVSNEQFF; cdr3_nt: TGTGCCAGCAGCGGGTCTAGCGGGAGAGTCAGTAATGAGCAGTTCTTC
j_call: TRBJ2-7; clone_size: -; v_call: TRBV7-2; d_call: -; cdr3_aa: CASSLAYTSTYEQYF; cdr3_nt: TGTGCCAGCAGCTTAGCGTATACTAGCACCTACGAGCAGTACTTC
j_call: TRBJ2-1; clone_size: -; v_call: TRBV6-1; d_call: -; cdr3_aa: CASSEIDGNNEQFF; cdr3_nt: TGTGCCAGCAGTGAAATTGACGGGAACAATGAGCAGTTCTTC
j_call: TRBJ2-3; clone_size: -; v_call: TRBV4-2; d_call: -; cdr3_aa: CASSQLSSTDTQYF; cdr3_nt: TGTGCCAGCAGCCAATTGAGTAGCACAGATACGCAGTATTTT
j_call: TRBJ1-2; clone_size: -; v_call: TRBV6-5; d_call: TRBD1; cdr3_aa: CASWGQGLGYTF; cdr3_nt: TGTGCCAGCTGGGGACAGGGTTTAGGCTACACCTTC
j_call: TRBJ1-3; clone_size: -; v_call: TRBV7-8; d_call: TRBD1; cdr3_aa: CASSLGTGRGNTIYF; cdr3_nt: TGTGCCAGCAGCTTAGGGACAGGGCGAGGAAACACCATATATTTT
j_call: TRBJ2-1; clone_size: -; v_call: TRBV21-1; d_call: -; cdr3_aa: CASSKVRGSCYNEQFF; cdr3_nt: TGTGCCAGCAGCAAAGTGCGGGGCAGTTGCTACAATGAGCAGTTCTTC
j_call: TRBJ2-5; clone_size: -; v_call: TRBV30; d_call: TRBD1; cdr3_aa: CARKGAGTQETQYF; cdr3_nt: TGTGCTCGTAAGGGGGCCGGGACACAAGAGACCCAGTACTTC
j_call: TRBJ1-3; clone_size: -; v_call: TRBV18; d_call: -; cdr3_aa: CASSQKETAILGNTIYF; cdr3_nt: TGTGCCAGCTCACAGAAGGAAACAGCAATACTGGGAAACACCATATATTTT
j_call: TRBJ2-2; clone_size: -; v_call: TRBV5-1; d_call: TRBD2; cdr3_aa: CARLILAGGPPGELFF; cdr3_nt: TGCGCCAGACTGATACTAGCGGGAGGGCCCCCCGGGGAGCTGTTTTTT
j_call: TRBJ1-2; clone_size: -; v_call: TRBV5-1; d_call: TRBD1; cdr3_aa: CASSLDRETNYGYTF; cdr3_nt: TGCGCCAGCAGCTTAGACAGGGAAACTAACTATGGCTACACCTTC
j_call: TRBJ2-1; clone_size: once; v_call: TRBV10-2; d_call: -; cdr3_aa: CASNRDKPETGSSYNEQFF; cdr3_nt: TGCGCCAGCAATCGGGACAAGCCGGAGACTGGGAGCTCCTACAATGAGCAGTTCTTC
j_call: TRBJ1-1; clone_size: -; v_call: TRBV29-1; d_call: -; cdr3_aa: CSVAGRLGNTEAFF; cdr3_nt: TGCAGCGTTGCGGGAAGATTGGGGAACACTGAAGCTTTCTTT
j_call: TRBJ2-1; clone_size: -; v_call: TRBV24-1; d_call: TRBD1; cdr3_aa: CATSDTGTGVNEQFF; cdr3_nt: TGTGCCACCAGTGACACCGGGACAGGGGTCAATGAGCAGTTCTTC
j_call: TRBJ2-3; clone_size: -; v_call: TRBV10-3; d_call: TRBD2; cdr3_aa: CAISVTSGRADTQYF; cdr3_nt: TGTGCCATCAGTGTGACTAGCGGGAGGGCAGATACGCAGTATTTT
j_call: TRBJ2-7; clone_size: -; v_call: TRBV27; d_call: -; cdr3_aa: CASSSLSGYEQYF; cdr3_nt: TGTGCCAGCAGTTCCCTGTCCGGCTACGAGCAGTACTTC
j_call: TRBJ1-2; clone_size: -; v_call: TRBV14; d_call: -; cdr3_aa: CASSQGGALLGYTF; cdr3_nt: TGTGCCAGCAGCCAAGGAGGCGCCCTTTTAGGCTACACCTTC
j_call: TRBJ2-1; clone_size: -; v_call: TRBV5-4; d_call: TRBD2; cdr3_aa: CASSSSYRLAGSLNEQFF; cdr3_nt: TGTGCCAGCAGCTCTTCTTATCGACTAGCAGGTTCCTTAAATGAGCAGTTCTTC
j_call: TRBJ2-3; clone_size: -; v_call: TRBV10-2; d_call: -; cdr3_aa: CASSPGLPSQYF; cdr3_nt: TGCGCCAGCAGCCCTGGACTACCATCGCAGTATTTT
j_call: TRBJ1-3; clone_size: -; v_call: TRBV29-1; d_call: TRBD1; cdr3_aa: CSVSSGTGGFSSGNTIYF; cdr3_nt: TGCAGCGTTTCATCCGGGACAGGGGGCTTTTCCTCTGGAAACACCATATATTTT
j_call: TRBJ2-5; clone_size: -; v_call: TRBV7-3; d_call: TRBD2; cdr3_aa: CASSPGTSGSMRETQYF; cdr3_nt: TGTGCCAGTAGTCCTGGGACTAGCGGGAGTATGAGGGAGACCCAGTACTTC
j_call: TRBJ1-2; clone_size: few; v_call: TRBV7-9; d_call: TRBD1; cdr3_aa: CASSTGTGDGYTF; cdr3_nt: TGTGCCAGCAGTACGGGAACAGGGGATGGCTACACCTTC
j_call: TRBJ2-2; clone_size: -; v_call: TRBV2; d_call: TRBD1; cdr3_aa: CASSGFQTGWTGELFF; cdr3_nt: TGTGCCAGCAGTGGTTTTCAGACAGGGTGGACCGGGGAGCTGTTTTTT
j_call: TRBJ2-2; clone_size: -; v_call: TRBV4-1; d_call: -; cdr3_aa: CASSPTGRGKTGELFF; cdr3_nt: TGCGCCAGCAGCCCCACCGGTAGAGGGAAGACCGGGGAGCTGTTTTTT
j_call: TRBJ1-2; clone_size: once; v_call: TRBV11-3; d_call: -; cdr3_aa: CASSLGGNYGYTF; cdr3_nt: TGTGCCAGCAGCTTAGGAGGCAACTATGGCTACACCTTC
j_call: TRBJ1-1; clone_size: -; v_call: TRBV2; d_call: -; cdr3_aa: CASSDQPGVMNTEAFF; cdr3_nt: TGTGCCAGCAGTGATCAACCAGGGGTCATGAACACTGAAGCTTTCTTT
j_call: TRBJ2-1; clone_size: -; v_call: TRBV5-6; d_call: -; cdr3_aa: CASSLGSGKGQFF; cdr3_nt: TGTGCCAGCAGCTTGGGATCGGGAAAAGGGCAGTTCTTC
j_call: TRBJ1-2; clone_size: once; v_call: TRBV11-2; d_call: -; cdr3_aa: CASSGIRGGYGYTF; cdr3_nt: TGTGCCAGCAGCGGTATCAGGGGTGGCTATGGCTACACCTTC
j_call: TRBJ2-7; clone_size: -; v_call: TRBV11-2; d_call: -; cdr3_aa: CASSPGVGPYEQYF; cdr3_nt: TGTGCCAGCAGCCCGGGAGTAGGGCCCTACGAGCAGTACTTC
j_call: TRBJ2-2; clone_size: -; v_call: TRBV19; d_call: TRBD1; cdr3_aa: CASISRPGTGGYTGELFF; cdr3_nt: TGTGCCAGTATTAGTAGACCCGGGACAGGGGGCTACACCGGGGAGCTGTTTTTT
j_call: TRBJ1-2; clone_size: few; v_call: TRBV11-2; d_call: TRBD1; cdr3_aa: CASSLWGQGSYTF; cdr3_nt: TGTGCCAGCAGCTTATGGGGACAGGGGAGCTACACCTTC
j_call: TRBJ2-7; clone_size: -; v_call: TRBV7-2; d_call: TRBD2; cdr3_aa: CASSTSSGRPPYEQYF; cdr3_nt: TGTGCCAGCAGCACCTCTAGCGGGAGACCTCCCTACGAGCAGTACTTC
j_call: TRBJ1-1; clone_size: once; v_call: TRBV7-9; d_call: -; cdr3_aa: CASSLGGPAGTEAFF; cdr3_nt: TGTGCCAGCAGCTTAGGGGGGCCCGCGGGCACTGAAGCTTTCTTT
j_call: TRBJ2-3; clone_size: -; v_call: TRBV24-1; d_call: TRBD2; cdr3_aa: CATSAGAGTDTQYF; cdr3_nt: TGTGCCACCTCAGCGGGAGCGGGGACAGATACGCAGTATTTT
j_call: TRBJ1-3; clone_size: -; v_call: TRBV5-1; d_call: -; cdr3_aa: CASSLDGSPGNTIYF; cdr3_nt: TGCGCCAGCAGCTTGGACGGGTCTCCTGGAAACACCATATATTTT
j_call: TRBJ1-4; clone_size: -; v_call: TRBV3-1/TRBV3-2; d_call: TRBD1; cdr3_aa: CASSQEGGRGRSEKLFF; cdr3_nt: TGTGCCAGCAGCCAAGAAGGGGGAAGGGGGCGTAGTGAAAAACTGTTTTTT
j_call: TRBJ2-1; clone_size: -; v_call: TRBV5-4; d_call: TRBD2; cdr3_aa: CASRTGTSNEQFF; cdr3_nt: TGTGCCAGCAGGACCGGGACTAGCAATGAGCAGTTCTTC
j_call: TRBJ2-1; clone_size: -; v_call: TRBV5-6; d_call: TRBD1; cdr3_aa: CASSSLTGEDEQFF; cdr3_nt: TGTGCCAGCAGCTCCCTGACAGGGGAGGATGAGCAGTTCTTC
j_call: TRBJ1-5; clone_size: -; v_call: TRBV19; d_call: -; cdr3_aa: CASSIGGGYRQPQHF; cdr3_nt: TGTGCCAGTAGTATAGGTGGAGGGTATCGTCAGCCCCAGCATTTT
j_call: TRBJ2-5; clone_size: -; v_call: TRBV12-3/TRBV12-4; d_call: -; cdr3_aa: CASSLWGAETQYF; cdr3_nt: TGTGCCAGCAGTTTGTGGGGAGCAGAGACCCAGTACTTC